This TCR beta chain was identified in a study of blood T cell repertoires in COVID-19. Study-wide background: From T cells, B-cell-depleted T cells, or PBMCs came the material, which was cDNA or gDNA.

Per the original data handling: Amplification with reference gene primers provided the estimates of nucleated cell counts. The protocol was immunoSEQ multiplex PCR, while the TCRdb copy is restricted to in-frame clones and leaves out a portion. Clone size and the V and J calls come from that table; the DNA yielded D and trimming. Of around 300,000 clones in the sample, approximately 90% were seen once. Trimming cost V 2 bases and J 3 bases; bases outside gene matches: 8. The CDR3 length is 17 residues. CDR1 is MDHEN, CDR2 SYDVKM, per germline. Input material: peripheral blood. The chain couples TRBV28 to TRBJ2-5; 11 bases are a match to TRBD1. The clonotype originates from a young woman with COVID-19, enrolled during active disease. DNA of the CDR3: TGTGCCAGCAGTTTAGGTCCCCGGGACAGGGGGAAAGAGACCCAGTACTTC. As protein: CASSLGPRDRGKETQYF.